This T cell receptor beta chain was captured by sequencing in a study of graft-versus-host responses after intestinal transplantation. In the study overall: All of the recipients had induction that used anti-thymocyte globulin, then tacrolimus and steroids for approximately 3 years.

Generated by immunoSEQ multiplex PCR, the TCRdb table keeps only in-frame clones and is missing some. The data hold more than 90,000 clones, with approximately 93% observed a single time. Trimming cost V 1 base and J 4 bases; bases outside gene matches: 11. CDR3 size: 17 residues. The V gene's germline CDR1 is MGHRA and CDR2 YSYEKL. As concerns this clone: Antigen: not known.

The study's findings and limits: Researchers found GvH clones in recipient marrow, and some showed up first in ileum or blood. Researchers found peak circulating GvH clone levels linked to early post-transplant HvG declines. High graft-versus-host to host-versus-graft T cell clonal ratios marked allografts of patients with graft-donor macrochimerism.

The chain links TRBV4-1 to TRBJ2-7; 9 bases are shared with TRBD1. The clonotype comes from a human donor who was the organ donor for an intestinal transplant. The sample here was unstimulated CD8+ T cells sorted from spleen or lymph node cells, taken before transplant. CDR3 residues: CASSQARHRGRGYEQYF. The CDR3 nucleotides are TGCGCCAGCAGCCAAGCCCGCCACAGGGGGCGCGGGTACGAGCAGTACTTC.